The 15 T cell receptor beta chains reported below all come from one sample, sequenced in a study of post-analysis software for immune sequencing data. Broader study findings: Patients showed TRBV5-6, TRBV5-1 and TRBV20-1 among five TRBV segments more frequent than in controls.

These receptors have no identified antigens. Sequencing libraries made from TCR beta cDNA carried unique molecular identifiers. TCRdb reprocessed the PCR reads via MiXCR and lists one record per CDR3 protein. The table records about 760,000 distinct CDR3 sequences, roughly 30% of them present only once. What was sequenced was blood. These receptors originate from a girl between 5 and 17 years old with multiple sclerosis.

The J gene is TRBJ1-2, the V gene TRBV9; 7 bases are a match to TRBD1. The CDR3 is 16 residues long. The ends lost 0 bases at V and 0 bases at J; junction bases unmatched: 5. CDR1 SGDLS and CDR2 YYNGEE come from the germline V gene. In DNA, the CDR3 is TGTGCCAGCAGCGTAGTGGTCCAGGGGGCTAACTATGGCTACACCTTC. The encoded protein is CASSVVVQGANYGYTF.

The CDR3 DNA follows: TGCAGTGCTGAGCCTTATGGAGACTGGAACAATGAGCAGTACTTC. Translating it yields CSAEPYGDWNNEQYF. The chain links TRBV20-1 to TRBJ2-5; D uncertain. V dropped 5 bases and J dropped 11 bases, with 27 bases sitting between them. Germline loops: CDR1 DFQATT, CDR2 SNEGSKA (reference sequence). The CDR3 is 15 residues long.

This clonotype showed up many times. The gene calls are TRBV4-3 and TRBJ2-7; 7 positions agree with TRBD1. The germline V gene encodes CDR1 LGHNA and CDR2 YSLEER. Unmatched junction bases numbered 7, after V lost 3 bases and J lost 2 bases. The CDR3 is 15 residues long. The CDR3 here is CASSHGEGAAYEQYF. The CDR3 bases are TGCGCCAGCAGCCACGGCGAGGGGGCAGCCTACGAGCAGTACTTC.

The V and J genes are TRBV12-3 or TRBV12-4 and TRBJ2-6; the match to TRBD1 covers 7 bases. This CDR3 comprises 17 residues. Losses at the gene ends were 4 bases for V and 4 bases for J; bases not matched to a gene: 10. The CDR3 coding sequence is TGTGCCAGCAGTTCCGGGACAGCCCTTCCGGGGGCCAACGTCCTGACTTTC. Protein product: CASSSGTALPGANVLTF.

V gene TRBV12-3 or TRBV12-4 combines with J gene TRBJ1-6; D is perhaps TRBD1 (5 bases). The V end was cut by 8 bases, the J end by 6 bases, with 17 bases between. This CDR3 region has 15 residues. CDR3 in amino acids: CASRPTVGVNSPLHF. CDR3 in DNA: TGTGCCAGCCGACCTACAGTAGGGGTTAATTCACCCCTCCACTTT.

This clonotype came up a few times. The rearrangement uses TRBV6-6 and TRBJ1-2; D is possibly TRBD1 (6 bases). Trimming took off 8 bases at V and 4 bases at J, with 23 bases between the two ends. The germline V gene has CDR1 MNHNY and CDR2 SVGAGI (reference sequence). This CDR3 has 16 amino acids. CDR3 residues: CASLGQRGTHFYGYTF. In nucleotides, the CDR3 is TGTGCCAGCCTAGGTCAAAGGGGGACACACTTCTATGGCTACACCTTC.

CDR3 in DNA: TGCGCCAGCAGCTTTTGGAGCGGGGGGGCCACAGATACGCAGTATTTT. This gives the protein CASSFWSGGATDTQYF. This rearrangement joins TRBV5-1 to TRBJ2-3, with 10 nucleotides matching TRBD2. CDR1 and CDR2 (germline): SGHRS, YFSETQ. The CDR3 totals 16 residues. V was pared by 2 bases and J by 2 bases, with 5 bases of the junction left unmatched.

The rearrangement joins TRBV6-2 or TRBV6-3 to TRBJ2-3, with D possibly called TRBD1 or TRBD2 (5 bases each). Trimming cost V 5 bases and J 6 bases, with 15 bases left between them. This CDR3 spans 14 amino acids. Germline assignment: CDR1 MNHEY and CDR2 SVGEGT. CDR3 amino acids: CASSGTRNADTQYF. For the CDR3, the DNA is TGTGCCAGCAGTGGGACCCGAAACGCGGATACGCAGTATTTT.

This clonotype occurred many times. The chain joins TRBV7-2 to TRBJ2-5, with D perhaps being TRBD1 or TRBD2 (5 bases each). The CDR3 is 15 residues long. The germline gives CDR1 SGHTA, CDR2 FQGNSA. Trimming removed 1 base from V and 4 bases from J, with 13 bases in between. The CDR3 nucleotides are TGTGCCAGCAGCTTAGTGGATATGGGGGTAGAGACCCAGTACTTC. Translated: CASSLVDMGVETQYF.

V gene TRBV29-1 combines with J gene TRBJ2-1, with D hard to call. V dropped 3 bases and J dropped 6 bases, with 9 bases sitting between them. This CDR3 has 12 residues. In germline, CDR1 is SQVTM, CDR2 ANQGSEA. Written as DNA, the CDR3 is TGCAGCGTTGAGGGCCGGAGCAATGAGCAGTTCTTC. The encoded protein is CSVEGRSNEQFF.

This clonotype came up many times. This chain links TRBV6-5 with TRBJ2-4; D is uncertain. The CDR3 runs 15 residues. CDR1 is MNHEY and CDR2 is SVGAGI in the germline V gene. The ends were cut back, 4 bases at V and 0 bases at J, with 10 bases in the middle. As DNA, the CDR3 is TGTGCCAGCAGTTCATCGACGGAAGCCAAAAACATTCAGTACTTC. Its protein product is CASSSSTEAKNIQYF.

This clonotype was observed a few times. This chain joins TRBV3-1 and TRBJ2-7; D call uncertain. The CDR3 has 14 residues. With 0 bases removed from V and 1 base from J, the gap between germline ends came to 7 bases. The germline CDR1 and CDR2 sequences are LGHDT and YNNKEL (reference sequence). The CDR3: CASSQEWSSYEQYF. The CDR3 region has the DNA TGTGCCAGCAGCCAAGAGTGGTCGTCCTACGAGCAGTACTTC.

The genes are TRBV7-8 and TRBJ2-1; TRBD1 or TRBD2 may be the D gene (5 bases each). The CDR3 length is 18 residues. V lost 0 bases and J lost 2, with 17 bases in between. Germline CDR1 SGHVS, CDR2 FQNEAQ. The CDR3 DNA sequence: TGTGCCAGCAGCTTAGCGCGATTAAGGGAGACAGCCTACAATGAGCAGTTCTTC. It codes for CASSLARLRETAYNEQFF.

This chain links TRBV7-8 with TRBJ2-1; 14 bases are shared with TRBD2. Matching the DNA end better, TRBJ2-7 makes the J call doubtful. This CDR3 spans 15 amino acids. Germline V lookup: CDR1 SGHVS, CDR2 FQNEAQ. The DNA for the CDR3 is TGTGCCAGCAGATTTGGACTAGCGGGGGGCTACGAGCAGTACTTC. It is translated as CASRFGLAGGYEQYF.

The chain uses TRBV6-1 and TRBJ2-3, with TRBD2 matching 9 bases. CDR1 and CDR2 from the germline V gene are MNHNS and SASEGT. The CDR3 consists of 18 residues. V dropped 6 bases and J dropped 4; count of bases not matched to a gene: 17. The chain's CDR3 is CASRNVWGAGGISDTQYF. The DNA for the CDR3 is TGTGCCAGCAGGAACGTCTGGGGGGCGGGAGGGATCTCAGATACGCAGTATTTT.